These T cell receptor beta chains were read from a single sample in a study of blood T cells in healthy people across ages. TCRdb reprocessed the 5' RACE reads via MiXCR and lists one record per CDR3 protein. The sample holds about 750,000 distinct CDR3 sequences, 50% to 65% seen once. The sequenced material came from blood. These receptors all come from a man older than 75 in good health. Each CDR3 is given with its conserved first and last residue. A D gene is named only where the DNA matches it firmly. Some rows mark clone size as missing; the rest say once, few, many or name a class of expanded clone.

d_call | j_call | v_call | clone_size | cdr3_aa | cdr3_nt
NA | TRBJ2-7 | TRBV9 | NA | CASSVTLNSYERYF | TGTGCCAGCAGCGTCACTTTAAACTCCTACGAGCGGTACTTC
TRBD1 | TRBJ1-5 | TRBV28 | NA | CASGDRGGSNQPQHF | TGTGCCAGCGGTGACAGGGGAGGAAGCAATCAGCCCCAGCATTTT
NA | TRBJ2-4 | TRBV11-2 | NA | CASSRDFIKNIQYF | TGTGCCAGCAGTCGGGACTTTATAAAAAACATTCAGTATTTC
NA | TRBJ2-3 | TRBV18 | few | CASSPVLTQDTQYF | TGTGCCAGCTCACCGGTGTTAACCCAAGATACGCAGTATTTT
NA | TRBJ2-5 | TRBV6-5 | NA | CASRGDGYNEQYF | TGTGCCAGCAGAGGAGATGGCTACAATGAGCAGTACTTC
NA | TRBJ1-1 | TRBV15 | NA | CATVGQMNTEAFF | TGTGCCACGGTGGGGCAAATGAACACTGAAGCTTTCTTT
NA | TRBJ1-4 | TRBV4-1 | NA | CASSQLGMISNEKLFF | TGCGCCAGCAGCCAACTGGGAATGATCTCGAATGAAAAACTGTTTTTT
NA | TRBJ2-3 | TRBV10-3 | few | CAIRGAGTDTQYF | TGTGCCATCCGAGGGGCAGGCACAGATACGCAGTATTTT
NA | TRBJ1-5 | TRBV6-1 | NA | CASRLGSDQPQHF | TGTGCCAGCAGGCTAGGGTCGGATCAGCCCCAGCATTTT
NA | TRBJ2-6 | TRBV20-1 | few | CSARTANVLTF | TGCAGTGCCAGGACGGCCAACGTCCTGACTTTC
NA | TRBJ2-1 | TRBV5-1 | NA | CASSSAPSGGGPWSYNEQFF | TGCGCCAGCAGCTCGGCCCCCAGCGGAGGGGGCCCCTGGTCCTACAATGAGCAGTTCTTC
NA | TRBJ1-5 | TRBV27 | few | CASSFSSSNQPQHF | TGTGCCAGCAGTTTTTCGAGTAGCAATCAGCCCCAGCATTTT
NA | TRBJ2-4 | TRBV27 | NA | CASSLAGLPNIQYF | TGTGCCAGCAGTTTGGCGGGACTTCCAAACATTCAGTACTTC
TRBD2 | TRBJ2-1 | TRBV12-3/TRBV12-4 | few | CASSLKLAENEQFF | TGTGCCAGCAGCTTGAAACTAGCGGAAAATGAGCAGTTCTTC
TRBD2 | TRBJ2-3 | TRBV6-6 | NA | CASSYAPSGGTDTQYF | TGTGCCAGCAGTTACGCACCTAGCGGGGGGACAGATACGCAGTATTTT
TRBD1 | TRBJ1-1 | TRBV3-1 | NA | CASSQGTGVTEAFF | TGTGCCAGCAGCCAAGGGACAGGGGTCACTGAAGCTTTCTTT
TRBD1 | TRBJ1-1 | TRBV18 | NA | CASSRGQGSEAFF | TGTGCCAGCTCACGGGGACAGGGCTCTGAAGCTTTCTTT
NA | TRBJ2-7 | TRBV2 | NA | CASSEYGWGQISEQYF | TGTGCCAGCAGTGAATATGGGTGGGGCCAGATATCCGAGCAGTACTTC
TRBD2 | TRBJ2-3 | TRBV12-3/TRBV12-4 | few | CASSFQIAGVTDTQYF | TGTGCCAGCAGTTTCCAGATAGCGGGAGTGACAGATACGCAGTATTTT